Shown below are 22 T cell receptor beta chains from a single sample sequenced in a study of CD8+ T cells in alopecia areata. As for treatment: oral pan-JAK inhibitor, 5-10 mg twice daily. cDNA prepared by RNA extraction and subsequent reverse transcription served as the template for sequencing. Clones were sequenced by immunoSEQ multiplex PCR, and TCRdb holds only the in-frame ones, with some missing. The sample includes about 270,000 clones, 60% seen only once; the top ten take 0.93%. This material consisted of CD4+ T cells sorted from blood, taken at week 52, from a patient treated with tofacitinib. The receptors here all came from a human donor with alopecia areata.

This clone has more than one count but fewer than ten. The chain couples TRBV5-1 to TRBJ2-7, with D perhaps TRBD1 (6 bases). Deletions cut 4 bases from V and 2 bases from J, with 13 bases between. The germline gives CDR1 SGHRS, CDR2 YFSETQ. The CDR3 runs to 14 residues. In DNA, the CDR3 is TGCGCCAGCAGCCGACAGGAGAACCCCTACGAGCAGTACTTC. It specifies CASSRQENPYEQYF.

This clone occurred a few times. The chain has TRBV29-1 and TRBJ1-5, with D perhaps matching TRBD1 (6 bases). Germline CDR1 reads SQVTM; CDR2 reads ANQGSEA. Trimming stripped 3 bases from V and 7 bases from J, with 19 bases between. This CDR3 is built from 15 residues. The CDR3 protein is CSVDRRGHGEQPQHF. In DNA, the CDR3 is TGCAGCGTTGACCGACGGGGACATGGGGAGCAGCCCCAGCATTTT.

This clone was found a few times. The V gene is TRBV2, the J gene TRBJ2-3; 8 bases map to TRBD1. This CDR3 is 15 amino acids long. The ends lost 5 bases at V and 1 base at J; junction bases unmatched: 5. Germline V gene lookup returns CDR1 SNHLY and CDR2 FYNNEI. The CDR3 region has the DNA TGTGCCAGCAGTATAGGACAGGGCGGCACAGATACGCAGTATTTT. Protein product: CASSIGQGGTDTQYF.

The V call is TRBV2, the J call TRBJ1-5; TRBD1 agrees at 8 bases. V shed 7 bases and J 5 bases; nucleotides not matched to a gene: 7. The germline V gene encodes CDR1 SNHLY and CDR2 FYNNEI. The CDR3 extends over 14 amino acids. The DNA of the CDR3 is TGTGCCAGCACAGCCGGGACAGGTGATCAGCCCCAGCATTTT. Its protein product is CASTAGTGDQPQHF.

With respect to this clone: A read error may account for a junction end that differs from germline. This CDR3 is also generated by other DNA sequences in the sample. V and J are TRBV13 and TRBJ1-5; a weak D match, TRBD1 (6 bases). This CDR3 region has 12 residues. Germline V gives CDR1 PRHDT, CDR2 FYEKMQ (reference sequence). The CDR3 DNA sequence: TGTGCCAGCAGCCTAGGGGGTCAGCCCCAGCATTTT. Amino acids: CASSLGGQPQHF. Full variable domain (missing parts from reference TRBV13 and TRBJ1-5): AAGVIQSPRHLIKEKRETATLKCYPIPRHDTVYWYQQGPGQDPQFLISFYEKMQSDKGSIPDRFSAQQFSDYHSELNMSSLELGDSALYFCASSLGGQPQHFGDGTRLSIL.

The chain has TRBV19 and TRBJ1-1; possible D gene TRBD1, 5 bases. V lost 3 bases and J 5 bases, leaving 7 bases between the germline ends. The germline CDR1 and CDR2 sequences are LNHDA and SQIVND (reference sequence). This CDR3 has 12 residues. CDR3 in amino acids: CASSMWGTEAFF. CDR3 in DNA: TGTGCCAGTAGTATGTGGGGGACTGAAGCTTTCTTT. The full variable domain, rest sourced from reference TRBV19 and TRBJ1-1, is DGGITQSPKYLFRKEGQNVTLSCEQNLNHDAMYWYRQDPGQGLRLIYYSQIVNDFQKGDIAEGYSVSREKKESFPLTVTSAQKNPTAFYLCASSMWGTEAFFGQGTRLTVV.

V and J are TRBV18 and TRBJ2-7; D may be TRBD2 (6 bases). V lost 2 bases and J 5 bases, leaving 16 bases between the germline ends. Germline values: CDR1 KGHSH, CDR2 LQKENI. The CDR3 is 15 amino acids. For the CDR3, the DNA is TGTGCCAGCTCACCAGCGAGACTAGGAGTGGACGAGCAGTACTTC. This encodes CASSPARLGVDEQYF.

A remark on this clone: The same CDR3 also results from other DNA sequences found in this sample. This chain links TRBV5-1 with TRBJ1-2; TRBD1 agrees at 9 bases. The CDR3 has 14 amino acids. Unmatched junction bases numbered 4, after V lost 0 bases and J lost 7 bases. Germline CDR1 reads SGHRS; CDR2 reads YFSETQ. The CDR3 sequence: CASSLEQGARGYTF. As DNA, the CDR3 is TGCGCCAGCAGCTTGGAACAGGGGGCGCGTGGCTACACCTTC. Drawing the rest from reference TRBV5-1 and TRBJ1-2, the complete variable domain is KAGVTQTPRYLIKTRGQQVTLSCSPISGHRSVSWYQQTPGQGLQFLFEYFSETQRNKGNFPGRFSGRQFSNSRSEMNVSTLELGDSALYLCASSLEQGARGYTFGSGTRLTVV.

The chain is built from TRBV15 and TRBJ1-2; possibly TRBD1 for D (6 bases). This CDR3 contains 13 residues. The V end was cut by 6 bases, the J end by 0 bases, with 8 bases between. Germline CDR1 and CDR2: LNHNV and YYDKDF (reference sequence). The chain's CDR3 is CATSGTTNYGYTF. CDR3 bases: TGTGCCACCAGTGGGACAACTAACTATGGCTACACCTTC.

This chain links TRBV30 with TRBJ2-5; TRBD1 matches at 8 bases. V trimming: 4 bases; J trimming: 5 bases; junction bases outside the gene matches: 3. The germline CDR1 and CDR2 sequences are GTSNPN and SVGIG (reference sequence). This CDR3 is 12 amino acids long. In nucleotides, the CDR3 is TGTGCCTGGACAGGGGGCTGGGAGACCCAGTACTTC. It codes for CAWTGGWETQYF.

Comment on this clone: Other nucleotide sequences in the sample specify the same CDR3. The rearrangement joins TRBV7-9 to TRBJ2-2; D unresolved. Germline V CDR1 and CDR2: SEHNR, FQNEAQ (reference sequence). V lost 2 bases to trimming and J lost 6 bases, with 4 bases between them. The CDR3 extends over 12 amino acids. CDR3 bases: TGTGCCAGCAGCTTAAGCGCCGGGGAGCTGTTTTTT. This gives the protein CASSLSAGELFF.

As DNA, the CDR3 is TGTGCCAGCAGCCAAGATGTGGTAGGAGGGGCCAACGTCCTGACTTTC. Residues: CASSQDVVGGANVLTF. The chain links TRBV4-2 to TRBJ2-6; no clear D. Germline V gives CDR1 LGHNA, CDR2 YNFKEQ. V was clipped by 0 bases and J by 4 bases, with 10 bases between them. The CDR3 covers 16 residues.

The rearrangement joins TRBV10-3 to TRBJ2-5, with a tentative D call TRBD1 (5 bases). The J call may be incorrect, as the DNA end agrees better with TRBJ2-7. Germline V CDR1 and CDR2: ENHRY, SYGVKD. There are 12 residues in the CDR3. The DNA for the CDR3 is TGTGCCAGCCTGACAGCAGCCTACGAGCAGTACTTC. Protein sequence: CASLTAAYEQYF.

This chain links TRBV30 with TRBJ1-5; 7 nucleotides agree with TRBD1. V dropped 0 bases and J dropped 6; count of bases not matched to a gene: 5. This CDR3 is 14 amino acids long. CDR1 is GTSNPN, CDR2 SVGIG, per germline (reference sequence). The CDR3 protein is CAWSVGTEAQPQHF. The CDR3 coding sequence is TGTGCCTGGAGTGTCGGGACAGAGGCTCAGCCCCAGCATTTT.

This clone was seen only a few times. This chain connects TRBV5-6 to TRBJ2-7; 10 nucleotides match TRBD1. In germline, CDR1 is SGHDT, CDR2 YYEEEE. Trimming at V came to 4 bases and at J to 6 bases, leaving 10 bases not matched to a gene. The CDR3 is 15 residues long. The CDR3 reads CASSRSTRTGGEQYF. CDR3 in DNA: TGTGCCAGCAGCCGATCTACCCGGACAGGGGGCGAGCAGTACTTC.

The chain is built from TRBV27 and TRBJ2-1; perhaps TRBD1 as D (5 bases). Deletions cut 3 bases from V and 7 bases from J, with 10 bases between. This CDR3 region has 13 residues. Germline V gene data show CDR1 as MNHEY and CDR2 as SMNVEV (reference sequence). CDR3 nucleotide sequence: TGTGCCAGCAGTTTTTTAGGGGTGAATGAGCAGTTCTTC. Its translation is CASSFLGVNEQFF.

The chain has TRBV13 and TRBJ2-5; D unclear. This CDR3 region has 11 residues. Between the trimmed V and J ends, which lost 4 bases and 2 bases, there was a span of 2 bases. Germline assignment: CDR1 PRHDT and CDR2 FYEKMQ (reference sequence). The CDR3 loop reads CASSWQETQYF. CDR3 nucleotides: TGTGCCAGCAGCTGGCAAGAGACCCAGTACTTC. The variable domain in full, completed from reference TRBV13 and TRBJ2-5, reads AAGVIQSPRHLIKEKRETATLKCYPIPRHDTVYWYQQGPGQDPQFLISFYEKMQSDKGSIPDRFSAQQFSDYHSELNMSSLELGDSALYFCASSWQETQYFGPGTRLLVL.

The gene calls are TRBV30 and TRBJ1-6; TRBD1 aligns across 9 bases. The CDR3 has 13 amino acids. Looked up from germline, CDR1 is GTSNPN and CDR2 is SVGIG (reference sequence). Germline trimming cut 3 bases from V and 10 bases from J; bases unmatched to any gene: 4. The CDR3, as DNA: TGTGCCTGGAGCGGACAGGGGAGCTCACCCCTCCACTTT. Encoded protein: CAWSGQGSSPLHF.

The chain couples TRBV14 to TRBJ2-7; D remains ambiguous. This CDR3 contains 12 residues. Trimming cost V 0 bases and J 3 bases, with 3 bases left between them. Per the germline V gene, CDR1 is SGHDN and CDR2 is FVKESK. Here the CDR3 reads CASSQDGYEQYF. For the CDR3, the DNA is TGTGCCAGCAGCCAAGACGGCTACGAGCAGTACTTC. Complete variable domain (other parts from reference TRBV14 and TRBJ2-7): EAGVTQFPSHSVIEKGQTVTLRCDPISGHDNLYWYRRVMGKEIKFLLHFVKESKQDESGMPNNRFLAERTGGTYSTLKVQPAELEDSGVYFCASSQDGYEQYFGPGTRLTVT.

CDR3 coding DNA: TGTGCCTGGAGTGAACAGGGTCCGTATAACTATGGCTACACCTTC. Its translation: CAWSEQGPYNYGYTF. This chain connects TRBV30 to TRBJ1-2; D perhaps matches TRBD1 (6 bases). CDR1 is GTSNPN and CDR2 is SVGIG in the germline V gene (reference sequence). Trimming took 1 base from V and 1 from J, leaving 13 bases between them. The CDR3 spans 15 residues.

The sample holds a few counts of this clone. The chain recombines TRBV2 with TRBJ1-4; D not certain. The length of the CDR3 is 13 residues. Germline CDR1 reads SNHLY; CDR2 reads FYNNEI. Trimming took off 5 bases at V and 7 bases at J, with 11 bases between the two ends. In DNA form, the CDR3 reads TGTGCCAGCAGTTGGCAGGTCGGTGAAAAACTGTTTTTT. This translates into CASSWQVGEKLFF.

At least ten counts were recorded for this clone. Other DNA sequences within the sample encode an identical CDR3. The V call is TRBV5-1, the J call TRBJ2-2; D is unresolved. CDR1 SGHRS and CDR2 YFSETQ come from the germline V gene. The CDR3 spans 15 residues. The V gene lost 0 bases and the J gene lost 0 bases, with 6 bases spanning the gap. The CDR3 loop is CASSLGAANTGELFF. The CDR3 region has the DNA TGCGCCAGCAGCTTGGGTGCCGCGAACACCGGGGAGCTGTTTTTT.